Listed here are 22 T cell receptor beta chains from one sample, sequenced in a study of beta chain features in type 1 diabetes. cDNA synthesis used the whole RNA isolate, giving expressed TCRB sequences. Using immunoSEQ multiplex PCR, the repertoire was profiled, and TCRdb retains in-frame clones only, with some absent. Here the sample spans 900,000 or so clones, 15% to 20% being singletons. The specimen sequenced was naive CD4+ T cells from blood. These receptors all stem from a young woman in good health.

In its sample, this clone was seen a few times. CDR3 residues: CASSGAVYSNQPQHF. The CDR3 region has the DNA TGTGCCAGCAGTGGGGCAGTTTATAGCAATCAGCCCCAGCATTTT. The chain uses TRBV13 and TRBJ1-5, with a tentative D call TRBD1 (5 bases). V lost 6 bases and J lost 0, with 12 bases in between. This CDR3 spans 15 amino acids. Germline CDR1 reads PRHDT; CDR2 reads FYEKMQ (reference sequence).

This clone has a handful of counts. This sequence joins TRBV7-2 and TRBJ1-1; TRBD1 is a possible D gene (5 bases). The CDR3 covers 17 residues. CDR1 SGHTA and CDR2 FQGNSA come from the germline V gene. The ends were cut back, 0 bases at V and 0 bases at J, with 14 bases in the middle. The DNA for the CDR3 is TGTGCCAGCAGCTTAGCTAGGGGCCTCCTGATGAACACTGAAGCTTTCTTT. Amino acid sequence: CASSLARGLLMNTEAFF. The complete variable domain, with remaining parts taken from reference TRBV7-2 and TRBJ1-1, reads GAGVSQSPSNKVTEKGKDVELRCDPISGHTALYWYRQSLGQGLEFLIYFQGNSAPDKSGLPSDRFSAERTGGSVSTLTIQRTQQEDSAVYLCASSLARGLLMNTEAFFGQGTRLTVV.

The rearrangement links TRBV4-2 to TRBJ1-2; 10 bases are a match to TRBD1. J gave up 4 bases and V 5 bases, and 4 bases lay outside the gene matches. Germline lookup yields CDR1 LGHNA and CDR2 YNFKEQ. There are 14 residues in the CDR3. The CDR3 is CASSETGGSYGYTF. The CDR3 nucleotides read TGTGCCAGCAGCGAGACAGGGGGCAGCTATGGCTACACCTTC.

J is TRBJ2-1 and V is TRBV28, with TRBD2 identical over 8 bases. The CDR3 contains 18 residues. The trim removed 6 bases at V and 8 bases at J, leaving 21 bases unmatched. Looked up from germline, CDR1 is MDHEN and CDR2 is SYDVKM. Written as DNA, the CDR3 is TGTGCCAGCAGGCCCCCATGGGGGTCGAGCGGGAGTGGATATGAGCAGTTCTTC. Amino acids: CASRPPWGSSGSGYEQFF. The variable domain in full, completed from reference TRBV28 and TRBJ2-1, reads DVKVTQSSRYLVKRTGEKVFLECVQDMDHENMFWYRQDPGLGLRLIYFSYDVKMKEKGDIPEGYSVSREKKERFSLILESASTNQTSMYLCASRPPWGSSGSGYEQFFGPGTRLTVL.

This clone came up a few times. The genes are TRBV18 and TRBJ1-3; TRBD1 is a possible D gene (6 bases). CDR3 length equals 19 residues. V lost 1 base and J lost 1, with 20 bases in between. Germline V gene lookup returns CDR1 KGHSH and CDR2 LQKENI. In nucleotides, the CDR3 is TGTGCCAGCTCACCACTCCCGCGCCAACAGGGAGCTTCTGGAAACACCATATATTTT. This codes for CASSPLPRQQGASGNTIYF.

There are a few counts of this clone. V gene TRBV2 combines with J gene TRBJ2-7, with unresolved D. CDR3 length: 13 amino acids. V was trimmed by 6 bases and J by 5 bases, leaving 14 bases between them. Germline loops: CDR1 SNHLY, CDR2 FYNNEI. The CDR3: CASRAPISHEQYF. In DNA form, the CDR3 reads TGTGCCAGCAGGGCACCCATAAGCCACGAGCAGTACTTC. Variable domain in full (rest from reference TRBV2 and TRBJ2-7): EPEVTQTPSHQVTQMGQEVILRCVPISNHLYFYWYRQILGQKVEFLVSFYNNEISEKSEIFDDQFSVERPDGSNFTLKIRSTKLEDSAMYFCASRAPISHEQYFGPGTRLTVT.

This clone was seen a few times. V and J are TRBV4-3 and TRBJ1-2; no clear D gene. CDR1 LGHNA and CDR2 YSLEER come from the germline V gene. Deletions cut 0 bases from V and 7 bases from J, with 12 bases between. The CDR3 contains 14 residues. The CDR3 nucleotides read TGCGCCAGCAGCCAAGATCCCGGACGCGGTGGCTACACCTTC. Encoded protein: CASSQDPGRGGYTF.

This clone has more than one count but fewer than ten. The rearrangement joins TRBV5-4 to TRBJ2-2, with 7 bases lining up with TRBD2. The V segment lost 4 bases and the J segment 8 bases; nucleotides outside the gene matches: 8. CDR3 size: 14 residues. Germline V gives CDR1 SGHNT, CDR2 YYREEE (reference sequence). DNA of the CDR3: TGTGCCAGCAGCCACACGGGGGGAGTTGGGGAGCTGTTTTTT. As protein: CASSHTGGVGELFF.

The chain is built from TRBV4-1 and TRBJ1-5, with D perhaps matching TRBD1 (6 bases). The CDR3 consists of 14 residues. The V and J ends lost 1 base and 7 bases respectively, with 11 bases between them. The germline V gene has CDR1 MGHRA and CDR2 YSYEKL. The CDR3: CASSQVTGTQPQHF. CDR3 nucleotides: TGCGCCAGCAGCCAAGTCACAGGGACGCAGCCCCAGCATTTT.

The chain carries TRBV29-1 and TRBJ1-1; D might be TRBD1 (6 bases). The CDR3 contains 13 residues. V was cut by 4 bases and J by 1 base, with 10 bases left in between. In germline, CDR1 is SQVTM, CDR2 ANQGSEA. CDR3 DNA sequence: TGCAGCGTTGCACGACAGGAGAACACTGAAGCTTTCTTT. Translating it yields CSVARQENTEAFF.

CDR3 amino acids: CASSTFVGTNEKLFF. In nucleotides, the CDR3 is TGTGCCAGCAGCACCTTTGTCGGGACTAATGAAAAACTGTTTTTT. J is TRBJ1-4 and V is TRBV5-6; D unclear. Germline V gives CDR1 SGHDT, CDR2 YYEEEE. The CDR3 totals 15 residues. Trimming cost V 4 bases and J 2 bases, with 12 bases left between them.

The chain uses TRBV6-7 and TRBJ2-5, with a possible D match to TRBD2 (6 bases). TRBV6-7 is treated as an ORF (open reading frame) with a function not yet certain. The CDR3 covers 18 residues. V gave up 5 bases and J gave up 2 bases, with 24 bases separating them. CDR3 nucleotides: TGTGCCAGCAGTGCCTATCTTCGAGCGGGCGGGTTACAAGAGACCCAGTACTTC. It is translated as CASSAYLRAGGLQETQYF.

The sample holds a few counts of this clone. The rearrangement joins TRBV11-2 to TRBJ2-7; D is possibly TRBD1 or TRBD2 (5 bases each). V was cut by 4 bases and J by 0 bases, with 22 bases left in between. The CDR3 is 18 amino acids. Germline assignment: CDR1 SGHAT and CDR2 FQNNGV. Here the CDR3 DNA reads TGTGCCAGCAGCTATCCGACTGGGGCGGGCAAGCTCTCCTACGAGCAGTACTTC. Residues: CASSYPTGAGKLSYEQYF.

This clone was detected a few times. The J gene is TRBJ2-5, the V gene TRBV7-6; 8 nucleotides match TRBD1. Trimming removed 2 bases from V and 1 base from J; junction bases left unmatched: 9. The germline V gene encodes CDR1 SGHVS and CDR2 FNYEAQ. CDR3 length equals 17 residues. The CDR3 DNA is TGTGCCAGCAGCTTAAACGGACAGGGCTTATCCCAAGAGACCCAGTACTTC. Translated: CASSLNGQGLSQETQYF.

This clone was picked up a small number of times. The chain is built from TRBV19 and TRBJ1-5; weak D call: TRBD1 (5 bases). The germline gives CDR1 LNHDA, CDR2 SQIVND (reference sequence). Deletions cut 5 bases from V and 5 bases from J, with 16 bases between. This CDR3 is built from 15 residues. CDR3 DNA: TGTGCCAGTAGTTCGGTCGCACAGGAGTATCAGCCCCAGCATTTT. Amino acid sequence: CASSSVAQEYQPQHF.

In this sample, this clone turned up a few times. This chain joins TRBV18 and TRBJ2-5; D gene uncertain. V was cut by 2 bases and J by 3 bases, with 7 bases left in between. The CDR3 totals 13 residues. The germline CDR1 and CDR2 sequences are KGHSH and LQKENI. In DNA form, the CDR3 reads TGTGCCAGCTCACCAGCAGGAGAAGAGACCCAGTACTTC. It specifies CASSPAGEETQYF.

Of note for this clone: The same CDR3 arises from other DNA sequences in this sample as well. The chain couples TRBV7-6 to TRBJ2-5; unclear D gene. Germline V lookup: CDR1 SGHVS, CDR2 FNYEAQ. The CDR3 is 12 amino acids. Trimming removed 5 bases at V and 5 bases at J, with 9 bases between. CDR3 in amino acids: CASSPVGETQYF. CDR3 nucleotide sequence: TGTGCCAGCAGCCCTGTCGGGGAGACCCAGTACTTC.

A word on this clone: The sample contains more than one DNA sequence encoding this CDR3. The gene calls are TRBV5-1 and TRBJ2-7; tentatively, D is TRBD1 (6 bases). V was trimmed by 1 base and J by 2 bases, leaving 10 bases between them. The CDR3 extends over 14 amino acids. Germline CDR1 reads SGHRS; CDR2 reads YFSETQ. In DNA, the CDR3 is TGCGCCAGCAGCTTGACAGGGAGCACCTACGAGCAGTACTTC. Translated: CASSLTGSTYEQYF.

This clone was seen a handful of times. The genes are TRBV29-1 and TRBJ2-7; tentative D call: TRBD1 (5 bases). The CDR3 length is 14 residues. The V and J ends lost 2 bases and 5 bases respectively, with 16 bases between them. Germline-derived CDR1 and CDR2 are SQVTM and ANQGSEA. In nucleotides, the CDR3 is TGCAGCGTTGAAAAGATGCCAGGGTTGAACGAGCAGTACTTC. This codes for CSVEKMPGLNEQYF.

The chain employs TRBV28 and TRBJ2-5; 7 bases are a match to TRBD1. The CDR3 has 16 residues. V shed 5 bases and J 4 bases; nucleotides not matched to a gene: 13. The germline V gene has CDR1 MDHEN and CDR2 SYDVKM. DNA for the CDR3: TGTGCCAGCAGTCTTAACAGGGGAGTAGTGGGAGAGACCCAGTACTTC. As protein: CASSLNRGVVGETQYF.

This clone was recorded a few times. The chain couples TRBV28 to TRBJ2-1; 11 positions match TRBD2. The CDR3 spans 16 residues. Germline V gene lookup returns CDR1 MDHEN and CDR2 SYDVKM. The V and J ends lost 4 bases and 6 bases, in that order; junction bases with no gene match: 8. CDR3 DNA: TGTGCCAGCAGTTCACCGGGACTAGCGGCCACCAATGAGCAGTTCTTC. Its protein product is CASSSPGLAATNEQFF.

The gene calls are TRBV18 and TRBJ1-4, with unresolved D. The length of the CDR3 is 15 residues. Trimming took 6 bases from V and 1 from J, leaving 12 bases between them. Germline CDR1 reads KGHSH; CDR2 reads LQKENI. CDR3 sequence reads: CASSRERRTNEKLFF. CDR3 in DNA: TGTGCCAGCTCCCGGGAGAGGCGAACTAATGAAAAACTGTTTTTT.